A single sample is the source of the 10 T cell receptor beta chains below, sequenced in a study of post-analysis software for immune sequencing data. Findings and caveats of the study: About five TRBV segments, including TRBV5-6, TRBV5-1 and TRBV20-1, were more frequent in patients than controls.

Unique molecular identifiers had been added to the TCR beta cDNA libraries. MiXCR was run by TCRdb on the PCR reads, yielding one entry per CDR3 protein. The table lists hundreds of thousands of distinct CDR3 sequences, over 35% of them singletons. No antigen is known for these receptors. Sequencing was carried out using blood. The receptors shown here come from a girl aged 10-17 years with multiple sclerosis.

Only a few counts were recorded for this clonotype. V and J are TRBV20-1 and TRBJ2-5, with TRBD2 as a possible D gene (6 bases). The CDR3 spans 15 residues. V was shortened by 3 bases and J by 3 bases, with 17 bases between the two germline ends. Germline loops: CDR1 DFQATT, CDR2 SNEGSKA (reference sequence). CDR3: CSASGGPGLEETQYF. Here the CDR3 DNA reads TGCAGTGCTAGCGGGGGACCTGGACTTGAAGAGACCCAGTACTTC.

This clonotype came up a few times. The V call is TRBV24-1, the J call TRBJ2-2; no definite D call. Germline V gene lookup returns CDR1 KGHDR and CDR2 SFDVKD. V was cut by 4 bases and J by 1 base, with 15 bases left in between. CDR3 length: 17 residues. The CDR3 DNA sequence: TGTGCCACCAGTGAAACAACTCGGGCCCGGAACACCGGGGAGCTGTTTTTT. It codes for CATSETTRARNTGELFF.

Note on this clonotype: The junction departs from germline at one end; a sequencing error may be responsible. This chain joins TRBV29-1 and TRBJ1-4; 7 bases are a match to TRBD1. From germline, CDR1 is SQVTM and CDR2 ANQGSEA. The CDR3 has 14 residues. CDR3 nucleotide sequence: TGCAGCGTTGGTCGGACAGGAGAGGATGAAAAACGGTTTTTT. This sequence encodes CSVGRTGEDEKRFF.

The table lists this clonotype with a few counts. The genes are TRBV2 and TRBJ2-7; 12 bases match TRBD2. This CDR3 has 13 amino acids. The V segment lost 10 bases and the J segment 4 bases; nucleotides outside the gene matches: 5. Germline V gives CDR1 SNHLY, CDR2 FYNNEI. The CDR3 DNA reads TGTGCCACAAGACTAGCGGGAGTGTACGAGCAGTACTTC. This gives the protein CATRLAGVYEQYF.

There are a few counts of this clonotype. CDR3 amino acids: CASSYTIRQGTYEQYF. The CDR3 nucleotides read TGTGCCAGCAGTTATACGATCCGACAGGGGACCTACGAGCAGTACTTC. The V call is TRBV6-2 or TRBV6-3, the J call TRBJ2-7, with 8 bases fitting TRBD1. Trimming cost V 3 bases and J 2 bases; bases outside gene matches: 9. Per germline, CDR1 MNHEY and CDR2 SVGEGT. The CDR3 length is 16 residues.

V usage is TRBV6-5 and J usage is TRBJ2-7; 11 positions agree with TRBD1. The assigned J gene may be wrong: the sequence end matches TRBJ2-5 better. From germline, CDR1 is MNHEY and CDR2 SVGAGI. This CDR3 has 13 residues. CDR3 sequence (DNA): TGTGCCAGCAGTTACGGGACAGGGGGGACCCAGTACTTC. This gives the protein CASSYGTGGTQYF.

This chain's CDR3 is CASSLVALAADTQYF. Here the CDR3 DNA reads TGTGCCAGCAGCTTAGTAGCTCTAGCGGCAGATACGCAGTATTTT. The J gene is TRBJ2-3, the V gene TRBV7-2; TRBD2 matches 7 bases. Trimming cost V 1 base and J 4 bases; bases outside gene matches: 5. The germline V gene has CDR1 SGHTA and CDR2 FQGNSA. The length of the CDR3 is 15 residues.

This clonotype was recorded a few times. This chain connects TRBV27 to TRBJ2-4, with 13 bases lining up with TRBD2. CDR1 is MNHEY, CDR2 SMNVEV, per germline (reference sequence). Trimming at V came to 10 bases and at J to 0 bases, leaving 6 bases not matched to a gene. The CDR3 runs 16 residues. The CDR3 DNA reads TGTGCCACCGGGACTAGCGGGAACCTAGCCAAAAACATTCAGTACTTC. Amino acid sequence: CATGTSGNLAKNIQYF.

The table lists this clonotype with a few counts. Sequence at one end of the junction differs from germline and may be a read error. The chain links TRBV12-3 or TRBV12-4 to TRBJ2-1; TRBD1 might be the D (5 bases). This CDR3 has 11 amino acids. The CDR3: CASSLTDEKFF. The CDR3 DNA follows: TGTGCCAGCAGTTTGACAGATGAGAAGTTCTTC.

This chain joins TRBV7-2 and TRBJ2-3, with a weak D call TRBD2 (7 bases). V was cut by 5 bases and J by 7 bases, with 19 bases left in between. The CDR3 contains 15 residues. Germline CDR1 and CDR2: SGHTA and FQGNSA. The CDR3: CASSLGGGGGYTQYF. In DNA form, the CDR3 reads TGTGCCAGCAGCCTGGGGGGGGGCGGCGGTTATACGCAGTATTTT.